This T cell receptor beta chain was captured in a study of T cells in Graves' hyperthyroidism and ophthalmopathy. Amplification of TCR beta CDR3 regions used RNA as the template. An initial round of RT-PCR targeting the TCR CDR3 relied on the HTBI primer set. TCRdb reanalysed the multiplex PCR reads using MiXCR and keeps one entry per CDR3 protein. The sample has 660,000 or so distinct CDR3 sequences; more than 20% are singletons. Germline values: CDR1 SGHTA, CDR2 FQGNSA. Unmatched junction bases numbered 5, after V lost 2 bases and J lost 2 bases. The CDR3 totals 15 residues. This clonotype was found a few times.

What was sequenced was blood. The TCR originated in a man under 40 with Graves' ophthalmopathy. The J gene is TRBJ2-5, the V gene TRBV7-2; TRBD1 matches at 7 bases. CDR3 loop: CASSLLGGHQETQYF. Written as DNA, the CDR3 is TGTGCCAGCAGCTTACTAGGGGGCCATCAAGAGACCCAGTACTTC.